The present entry profiles one T cell receptor (beta chain) with its context. What it recognizes is unknown. Measured with immunoSEQ multiplex PCR; TCRdb has only the in-frame clones, and not every one. Among some 16,000 clones, roughly 91% were seen once, and the ten largest hold 3% to 3.5%. J was trimmed by 0 bases and V by 6 bases; bases with no gene match: 13. This CDR3 has 18 amino acids. Germline loops: CDR1 SEHNR, CDR2 FQNEAQ (reference sequence). The data belong to a study of T cell repertoires in ileal Crohn's disease. The overall study: Median disease duration was roughly 8.5 years; 30% to 35% smoked at surgery. Thiopurines (11) or anti-TNF agents (roughly 18) were given postoperatively to about half. Whole-study results and caveats: Active smokers at surgery had more clonal expansions than non-smokers. Mucosal expansions were suggested to be mainly CD8 T cells.

The sequenced sample consisted of ileal tissue. V gene TRBV7-9 combines with J gene TRBJ2-1; 8 nucleotides line up with TRBD1. The sequence derives from an adult with Crohn's disease. The CDR3 spells CASSPLRGPRSSYNEQFF. Here the CDR3 DNA reads TGTGCCAGCAGTCCCCTCAGGGGGCCGAGGAGCTCCTACAATGAGCAGTTCTTC. The full variable domain, rest sourced from reference TRBV7-9 and TRBJ2-1, is DTGVSQNPRHKITKRGQNVTFRCDPISEHNRLYWYRQTLGQGPEFLTYFQNEAQLEKSRLLSDRFSAERPKGSFSTLEIQRTEQGDSAMYLCASSPLRGPRSSYNEQFFGPGTRLTVL.